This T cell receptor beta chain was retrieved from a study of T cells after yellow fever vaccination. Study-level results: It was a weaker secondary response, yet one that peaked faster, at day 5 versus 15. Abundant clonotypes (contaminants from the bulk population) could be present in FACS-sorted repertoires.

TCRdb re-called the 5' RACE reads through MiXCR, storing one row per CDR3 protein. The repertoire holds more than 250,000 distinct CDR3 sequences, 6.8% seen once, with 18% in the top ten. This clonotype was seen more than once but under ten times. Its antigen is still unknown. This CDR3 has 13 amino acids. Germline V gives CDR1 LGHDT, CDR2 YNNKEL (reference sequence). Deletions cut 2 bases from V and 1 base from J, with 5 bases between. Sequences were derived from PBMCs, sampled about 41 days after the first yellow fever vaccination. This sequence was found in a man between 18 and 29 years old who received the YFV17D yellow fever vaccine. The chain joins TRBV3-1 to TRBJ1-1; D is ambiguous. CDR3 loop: CASSQIGNTEAFF. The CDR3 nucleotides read TGTGCCAGCAGCCAAATCGGGAACACTGAAGCTTTCTTT.